Below are 27 T cell receptor beta chains sequenced from a single sample in a study of breast tumors, draining lymph nodes, adjacent tissues. TCRdb re-called the multiplex PCR reads through MiXCR, storing one row per CDR3 protein. Among tens of thousands of distinct CDR3 sequences listed, under 50% were seen once. The sequencing input was breast tumor tissue. The receptor set was obtained from a female donor with breast cancer. Some clones in this sample may be carry-over from other donors' samples.

In this sample, this clonotype turned up many times. This chain uses TRBV5-8 with TRBJ1-2; TRBD1 might be the D (6 bases). CDR3 size: 14 residues. Trimming shortened V by 4 bases and J by 4 bases, and 14 bases separated the two germline ends. Germline V CDR1 and CDR2: SGHTS, YDEGEE. CDR3 in DNA: TGTGCCAGCAGCCTAATACCGGACAGCTATGGCTACACCTTC. Translating it yields CASSLIPDSYGYTF.

The chain is built from TRBV7-2 and TRBJ1-4; possible D gene TRBD1, 6 bases. This CDR3 spans 16 amino acids. V lost 0 bases, J lost 7 bases, and 15 bases lay in between. Germline CDR1 and CDR2: SGHTA and FQGNSA. The CDR3 DNA is TGTGCCAGCAGCTTAGCAGGGGGTCAAACACCTGAAAAACTGTTTTTT. Its protein product is CASSLAGGQTPEKLFF.

This clonotype was counted only a few times. The missing conserved phenylalanine or tryptophan at the end of this CDR3 makes a read error likely. The chain recombines TRBV3-1 with TRBJ2-5; D gene unclear. Germline V gene data show CDR1 as LGHDT and CDR2 as YNNKEL (reference sequence). This CDR3 has 17 amino acids. The CDR3 bases are TGCGCCAGCAGCCAAGCAAGGGTAGTGGGGTGGGTAGAGACCCAGTACTCC. Its translation is CASSQARVVGWVETQYS.

This clonotype came up many times. The V and J genes are TRBV7-9 and TRBJ2-1; D gene unclear. Per the germline V gene, CDR1 is SEHNR and CDR2 is FQNEAQ (reference sequence). V was cut by 7 bases and J by 7 bases, with 14 bases left in between. The CDR3 length is 13 residues. The chain's CDR3 is CASIPVAENEQFF. The CDR3 bases are TGTGCCAGCATCCCCGTGGCTGAAAATGAGCAGTTCTTC.

This clonotype was picked up many times. J is TRBJ1-1 and V is TRBV7-8, with a weak D call TRBD1 (6 bases). CDR3 size: 19 residues. CDR1 is SGHVS and CDR2 is FQNEAQ in the germline V gene. V lost 2 bases and J 4 bases, leaving 26 bases between the germline ends. This chain's CDR3 is CASSLLSLGRSRGGTEAFF. DNA for the CDR3: TGTGCCAGCAGCTTATTATCTCTTGGTCGATCCAGGGGAGGCACTGAAGCTTTCTTT.

Concerning this clonotype itself: Here the CDR3 omits its conserved ending phenylalanine or tryptophan, so a read error is the likely source. The rearrangement joins TRBV7-7 to TRBJ1-6; no definite D call. CDR1 is SSHAT and CDR2 is FNYEAQ in the germline V gene (reference sequence). The length of the CDR3 is 13 residues. In DNA form, the CDR3 reads TGTGCTAGCAGCCCGAGTCAGAATTCACCCCTCCACCTT. It translates to CASSPSQNSPLHL.

Worth noting for this clonotype: A much larger clone differs by one base, so this may be a read error. The chain is built from TRBV6-1 and TRBJ2-4; 7 bases map to TRBD1. Per germline, CDR1 MNHNS and CDR2 SASEGT. This CDR3 comprises 16 residues. V trimming: 5 bases; J trimming: 4 bases; junction bases outside the gene matches: 11. As DNA, the CDR3 is TGTGCCAGCAGTCAATTCCACGCACAGGGGAAAAACATTCAGTACTTC. Its protein is CASSQFHAQGKNIQYF.

This chain uses TRBV20-1 with TRBJ2-3; 8 nucleotides line up with TRBD2. This CDR3 region has 20 residues. Per the germline V gene, CDR1 is DFQATT and CDR2 is SNEGSKA (reference sequence). V trimming: 0 bases; J trimming: 0 bases; junction bases outside the gene matches: 17. CDR3: CSAREGLEFSPGPSTDTQYF. In DNA, the CDR3 is TGCAGTGCTAGAGAGGGACTAGAATTCTCCCCAGGACCTAGCACAGATACGCAGTATTTT.

On this clonotype: A much larger clone differs from this one at a single base, so this may be a read error. The chain carries TRBV6-5 and TRBJ2-5, with 8 bases identical to TRBD1. Germline CDR1 and CDR2: MNHEY and SVGAGI. The CDR3 covers 18 residues. CDR3 region: CASSHSRGLGSERETQYF. CDR3 bases: TGTGCCAGCAGTCACTCCAGGGGGCTCGGTTCAGAAAGAGAGACCCAGTACTTC.

This clonotype has ten or more counts. V usage is TRBV20-1 and J usage is TRBJ1-2, with a tentative D call TRBD1 (6 bases). The V and J ends lost 6 bases and 6 bases respectively, with 23 bases between them. The CDR3 runs to 15 residues. The germline gives CDR1 DFQATT, CDR2 SNEGSKA (reference sequence). CDR3 protein: CSATYARPQGDGYTF. CDR3 nucleotide sequence: TGCAGTGCCACATACGCGCGACCACAGGGAGATGGCTACACCTTC.

In its sample, this clonotype was seen many times. CDR3 DNA sequence: TGTGCCAGCAGCCCAGGGGACAGGGGGCGAGCTGATACGCAGTATTTT. Amino acid sequence: CASSPGDRGRADTQYF. The chain joins TRBV7-2 to TRBJ2-3; 12 nucleotides match TRBD1. Germline V CDR1 and CDR2: SGHTA, FQGNSA. The CDR3 is made up of 16 amino acids. Germline trimming cut 5 bases from V and 6 bases from J; bases unmatched to any gene: 9.

Ten or more counts support this clonotype. The V call is TRBV3-1, the J call TRBJ1-3, with D perhaps TRBD1 (6 bases). Germline loops: CDR1 LGHDT, CDR2 YNNKEL (reference sequence). Trimming shortened V by 1 base and J by 0 bases, and 10 bases separated the two germline ends. This CDR3 is 16 amino acids long. The CDR3 spells CASSQAGGGSGNTIYF. CDR3 sequence (DNA): TGTGCCAGCAGCCAAGCCGGGGGCGGCTCTGGAAACACCATATATTTT. Together with reference TRBV3-1 and TRBJ1-3, the CDR3 gives the full variable domain: DTAVSQTPKYLVTQMGNDKSIKCEQNLGHDTMYWYKQDSKKFLKIMFSYNNKELIINETVPNRFSPKSPDKAHLNLHINSLELGDSAVYFCASSQAGGGSGNTIYFGEGSWLTVV.

This clonotype was counted at least ten times. V and J are TRBV12-3 or TRBV12-4 and TRBJ2-1, with TRBD2 matching 10 bases. Trimming removed 3 bases from V and 7 bases from J; junction bases left unmatched: 6. The CDR3 is 15 amino acids. CDR3 coding DNA: TGTGCCAGCAGTTTCACGCTAGCGGGGGAAAATGAGCAGTTCTTC. It codes for CASSFTLAGENEQFF.

Concerning this clonotype itself: This may come from a read error, since a much larger clone is one base off. V and J are TRBV2 and TRBJ1-1, with 8 positions matching TRBD1. The CDR3 extends over 13 amino acids. Germline V gene sequence: CDR1 SNHLY, CDR2 FYNNEI. The V and J ends lost 8 bases and 5 bases, in that order; junction bases with no gene match: 7. The CDR3 DNA reads TGTGCCAGCCCCCCAGGGGGCCGGACTGAAGCTTTCTTT. It specifies CASPPGGRTEAFF.

This clonotype was observed at least ten times. The chain is built from TRBV6-1 and TRBJ1-2; 8 nucleotides match TRBD1. The CDR3 runs 14 residues. Germline CDR1 MNHNS, CDR2 SASEGT. Losses at the gene ends were 5 bases for V and 7 bases for J; bases not matched to a gene: 9. The CDR3, as DNA: TGTGCCAGCAGTTCAAGGACAGGGATCGGTGGCTACACCTTC. Residues: CASSSRTGIGGYTF.

This clonotype was detected once. V gene TRBV27 combines with J gene TRBJ2-5; D not certain. This CDR3 is built from 13 residues. V gave up 5 bases and J gave up 2 bases, with 9 bases separating them. Germline V gene lookup returns CDR1 MNHEY and CDR2 SMNVEV (reference sequence). The CDR3 nucleotides are TGTGCCAGCAGTCGAACCGGACAAGAGACCCAGTACTTC. This translates into CASSRTGQETQYF.

This clonotype was seen many times. The genes are TRBV4-1 and TRBJ1-4; 9 bases are shared with TRBD1. This CDR3 spans 16 amino acids. J gave up 8 bases and V 4 bases, and 11 bases lay outside the gene matches. Per germline, CDR1 MGHRA and CDR2 YSYEKL. Here the CDR3 reads CASSLGQGEGYEKLFF. In nucleotides, the CDR3 is TGCGCCAGCAGCCTGGGACAGGGAGAGGGCTACGAAAAACTGTTTTTT.

Points on this clonotype: The CDR3 does not close with the conserved phenylalanine or tryptophan, likely indicating a read error. The chain links TRBV9 to TRBJ2-7, with D possibly being TRBD1 or TRBD2 (5 bases each). This CDR3 is built from 13 residues. V lost 2 bases, J lost 6 bases, and 12 bases lay in between. Looked up from germline, CDR1 is SGDLS and CDR2 is YYNGEE. CDR3 sequence (DNA): TGTGCCAGCAGCGTGGACGAGGGGAGCGAGCAGTACTCC. Translation: CASSVDEGSEQYS.

This clonotype was seen repeatedly, ten times or more. This chain connects TRBV5-8 to TRBJ2-7, with 7 nucleotides matching TRBD2. Germline V CDR1 and CDR2: SGHTS, YDEGEE. With 4 bases clipped from V and 3 bases from J, the junction kept 13 bases outside the gene matches. This CDR3 contains 16 residues. CDR3 in amino acids: CASSLTRASGNYEQYF. Written as DNA, the CDR3 is TGTGCCAGCAGCCTGACAAGGGCTAGCGGAAACTACGAGCAGTACTTC.

The sample holds many counts of this clonotype. The genes are TRBV7-3 and TRBJ2-1, with 8 positions matching TRBD2. The CDR3 length is 14 residues. In germline, CDR1 is SGHTA, CDR2 FQGTGA. The V and J ends lost 0 bases and 10 bases, in that order; junction bases with no gene match: 5. This CDR3 reads CASSLTRTSSEQFF. The DNA for the CDR3 is TGTGCCAGCAGCTTAACGAGGACTAGCAGCGAGCAGTTCTTC.

This clonotype was seen repeatedly, ten times or more. The CDR3 nucleotides are TGTGCCAGCAGCCTTTTTTCAGGGCTTGGTGGAAACACCATATATTTT. As protein: CASSLFSGLGGNTIYF. The J gene is TRBJ1-3, the V gene TRBV3-1; TRBD1 is a possible D gene (5 bases). In germline, CDR1 is LGHDT, CDR2 YNNKEL (reference sequence). Trimming cost V 4 bases and J 3 bases, with 16 bases left between them. This CDR3 comprises 16 residues.

Concerning this clonotype itself: One end of the junction is discordant with germline, which a read error may explain. The chain recombines TRBV11-2 with TRBJ2-5; no definite D call. Germline loops: CDR1 SGHAT, CDR2 FQNNGV. The length of the CDR3 is 12 residues. Here the CDR3 DNA reads TGTGCCGGCGGCCATTTACAAGAGACCCGGTACTTC. It encodes CAGGHLQETRYF. Complete variable domain (other parts from reference TRBV11-2 and TRBJ2-5): EAGVAQSPRYKIIEKRQSVAFWCNPISGHATLYWYQQILGQGPKLLIQFQNNGVVDDSQLPKDRFSAERLKGVDSTLKIQPAKLEDSAVYLCAGGHLQETRYFGPGTRLLVL.

The J gene is TRBJ2-1, the V gene TRBV29-1, with 7 bases lining up with TRBD1. V shed 7 bases, J shed 4 bases, and the junction held 1 base outside the gene matches. The CDR3 is made up of 11 amino acids. From germline, CDR1 is SQVTM and CDR2 ANQGSEA. The CDR3 loop reads CSAGQYNEQFF. For the CDR3, the DNA is TGCAGCGCGGGACAGTACAATGAGCAGTTCTTC.

Concerning this clonotype itself: Because it lacks the conserved phenylalanine or tryptophan at the end, this CDR3 is likely a read error. The limits of the CDR3 on the DNA are not certain, so only TCRdb's listed CDR3 is given. The chain couples TRBV20-1 to TRBJ1-4. Germline CDR1 and CDR2: DFQATT and SNEGSKA (reference sequence). The CDR3 sequence runs 10 residues, both termini included. The CDR3 protein is CSVTLAGGVY.

With respect to this clonotype: The germline gene is not matched at one end of the junction; a read error may be the cause. The genes are TRBV6-2 or TRBV6-3 and TRBJ1-4; D gene uncertain. CDR1 and CDR2 (germline): MNHEY, SVGEGT. The CDR3 loop spans 14 amino acids. The CDR3, as DNA: TGTGCCAGCAGTCACTCGAACGTGGGGGAAAAACTGTTTTTT. This translates into CASSHSNVGEKLFF.

V is TRBV24-1 and J is TRBJ1-6, with D tentatively TRBD1 (6 bases). V was clipped by 4 bases and J by 5 bases, with 11 bases between them. CDR3 length: 15 amino acids. The germline V gene has CDR1 KGHDR and CDR2 SFDVKD. The CDR3 reads CATSEGGTNNSPLHF. The CDR3 region has the DNA TGTGCCACCAGTGAAGGGGGGACCAATAATTCACCCCTCCACTTT.

This clonotype was recorded once. The rearrangement links TRBV11-2 to TRBJ1-5; no reliable D call. The CDR3 totals 12 residues. With 1 base removed from V and 11 bases from J, the gap between germline ends came to 9 bases. From germline, CDR1 is SGHAT and CDR2 FQNNGV. The CDR3 spells CASSLVQETQHF. In DNA, the CDR3 is TGTGCCAGCAGCTTAGTCCAAGAGACCCAGCATTTT.